This TCR beta chain was recovered during a study of blood T cell repertoires in COVID-19. Whole-study context: Both acute and convalescent COVID-19 samples were obtained from the United States, Italy and Spain.

How the authors handled the data: Amplifying reference gene primers gave estimates of nucleated cell counts. Measured with immunoSEQ multiplex PCR; TCRdb has only the in-frame clones, and not every one. V, J and clone size derive from that table, while D and trimming were established from the DNA sequence. The sample holds roughly 81,000 clones; around 82% are singletons and the top ten take approximately 3%. Enrolment of Seattle patients took place during active infection, and they were followed longitudinally. The sequence derives from a woman at least 80 years old with COVID-19, enrolled during active disease. Sequencing input: peripheral blood.

The CDR3 bases are TGTGCCAGCAGTGAAGGAAGCAGGGGCGCAAGTGAGCAGTACTTC. This encodes CASSEGSRGASEQYF. The chain couples TRBV2 to TRBJ2-7, with a tentative D call TRBD1 (6 bases). The V and J ends lost 1 base and 7 bases respectively, with 17 bases between them. Looked up from germline, CDR1 is SNHLY and CDR2 is FYNNEI. The CDR3 is 15 amino acids.